A selection of T cell receptor beta chains follows, all from one sample in a study of blood T cell repertoires in COVID-19. Sequencing used immunoSEQ multiplex PCR; TCRdb keeps in-frame clones, though not all of them. The table shows fewer than 250,000 clones, with more than 70% occurring only once. The source material was peripheral blood. These receptors were taken from a woman between 50 and 59 years old with acute or convalescent COVID-19. Both conserved end residues are part of each CDR3. Each record gives: CDR3 length, V gene, CDR3 protein.

length: 17; V: TRBV6-2/TRBV6-3; CDR3: CASSQLAGVSLSYEQYF
length: 16; V: TRBV7-2; CDR3: CASSTVSTGGSYEQYF
length: 16; V: TRBV30; CDR3: CAWGSRGGRAVNEQFF
length: 15; V: TRBV19; CDR3: CASSIAGQEYYGYTF
length: 13; V: TRBV5-6; CDR3: CASSWGRESEQYF
length: 13; V: TRBV19; CDR3: CASSIRTDGEQYF
length: 13; V: TRBV7-9; CDR3: CASSLGTAYGYTF
length: 13; V: TRBV24-1; CDR3: CATSAGGGNTIYF
length: 14; V: TRBV6-5; CDR3: CASRTDPQDEKLFF
length: 13; V: TRBV7-9; CDR3: CASSPPDRREAFF
length: 11; V: TRBV20-1; CDR3: CSASLSYEQYF
length: 14; V: TRBV20-1; CDR3: CSASTQGAKNIQYF
length: 14; V: TRBV5-4; CDR3: CASSSHSGLYEQYF
length: 12; V: TRBV30; CDR3: CAWESSSYEQYF
length: 13; V: TRBV7-6; CDR3: CASSLRGGSEAFF
length: 12; V: TRBV6-2/TRBV6-3; CDR3: CASSPTGYGYTF
length: 16; V: TRBV10-3; CDR3: CATGQGPSEGANVLTF
length: 15; V: TRBV11-2; CDR3: CASSLGAGGVNEQFF
length: 14; V: TRBV28; CDR3: CASTPAGGSYEQYF
length: 14; V: TRBV5-6; CDR3: CASSLQGASYEQYF
length: 17; V: TRBV2; CDR3: CASSLLTGTSGQETQYF
length: 15; V: TRBV28; CDR3: CASSLILAGIYEQYF
length: 12; V: TRBV30; CDR3: CAWSPGQGKAFF
length: 14; V: TRBV10-1; CDR3: CATPPYGTEETQYF
length: 14; V: TRBV2; CDR3: CASRMTGLNEKLFF
length: 15; V: TRBV9; CDR3: CASSVTGQPLGELFF
length: 15; V: TRBV2; CDR3: CASSKHGGGSEKLFF
length: 13; V: TRBV28; CDR3: CASSLVADEKLFF
length: 15; V: TRBV2; CDR3: CASSLQTGVFNEQYF
length: 15; V: TRBV2; CDR3: CASSDGLPGSYGYTF
length: 11; V: TRBV28; CDR3: CASSVQGAGFF
length: 15; V: TRBV15; CDR3: CATSGGQGRAETQYF